Listed below are T cell receptor beta chains from one sample, sequenced in a study of blood T cell repertoires in COVID-19. Some clones are missing from TCRdb's copy, which holds only in-frame ones; the method was immunoSEQ multiplex PCR. There are 300,000 to 400,000 clones in the sample; approximately 90% occur only once, and 3.9% lies in the top ten. The source material was PBMCs or T cells enriched from blood (not recorded which). These TCRs come from a woman aged 25 to 39 who had been exposed to COVID-19. CDR3s include the opening cysteine and the closing phenylalanine or tryptophan. A D gene is named only where the DNA matches it firmly. Clone size is shown for a subset of rows, as once, few, many or a class of expanded clone.

len,j_gene,abundance,v_gene,d_gene,CDR3aa,CDR3nt
13,TRBJ2-7,once,TRBV11-2,-,CASSYTAGYEQYF,TGTGCCAGCAGTTACACCGCGGGGTACGAGCAGTACTTC
16,TRBJ1-2,-,TRBV3-1/TRBV3-2,TRBD1,CASSQEGDRIWYGYTF,TGTGCCAGCAGCCAAGAGGGGGACAGGATTTGGTATGGCTACACCTTC
13,TRBJ2-3,-,TRBV12-3/TRBV12-4,-,CASSFKGADTQYF,TGTGCCAGCAGTTTTAAAGGGGCAGATACGCAGTATTTT
14,TRBJ1-3,-,TRBV28,TRBD1,CASSPWTGTGSIYF,TGTGCCAGCAGTCCCTGGACAGGCACAGGGTCCATATATTTT
12,TRBJ2-5,-,TRBV2,TRBD2,CASRGTSGAQYF,TGTGCCAGCAGGGGGACTAGCGGGGCCCAGTACTTC
10,TRBJ1-2,-,TRBV12-3/TRBV12-4,-,CASSFRELYF,TGTGCCAGCAGTTTCCGGGAGTTATACTTC
16,TRBJ2-5,-,TRBV2,-,CASWRLPKDGGETQYF,TGTGCCAGTTGGAGACTGCCTAAAGACGGGGGAGAGACCCAGTACTTC
19,TRBJ2-3,-,TRBV5-6,TRBD2,CASSVGLAKYGSSTDTQYF,TGTGCCAGCAGCGTGGGACTAGCCAAATACGGTTCTAGCACAGATACGCAGTATTTT
17,TRBJ1-5,once,TRBV10-3,-,CAISERVQVEGNQPQHF,TGTGCCATCAGTGAGAGAGTTCAGGTGGAAGGCAATCAGCCCCAGCATTTT
14,TRBJ1-1,-,TRBV10-3,-,CAISDSAGLGALLF,TGTGCCATCAGTGATTCGGCAGGGTTAGGGGCGCTCCTCTTT
15,TRBJ1-3,-,TRBV4-1,-,CASSPRLPSGNTIYF,TGCGCCAGCAGCCCACGGTTGCCCTCTGGAAACACCATATATTTT
16,TRBJ1-1,-,TRBV5-1,-,CASRGQPRIMNTEAFF,TGCGCCAGCCGAGGACAGCCTAGAATTATGAACACTGAAGCTTTCTTT
16,TRBJ1-1,-,TRBV9,-,CASSVYEGWTNTEAFF,TGTGCCAGCAGCGTTTATGAGGGATGGACGAACACTGAAGCTTTCTTT
14,TRBJ1-2,-,TRBV5-1,-,CASGKDSANYGYTF,TGCGCCAGCGGGAAGGACAGCGCTAACTATGGCTACACCTTC
14,TRBJ1-5,-,TRBV10-3,-,CAISPDRLNQPQHF,TGTGCCATCAGTCCGGACAGACTAAATCAGCCCCAGCATTTT
14,TRBJ1-6,-,TRBV27,-,CASSPGGSQGPLHF,TGTGCCAGCAGCCCTGGGGGGTCACAAGGGCCCCTCCACTTT
15,TRBJ1-5,-,TRBV4-1,TRBD1,CASSEQGRKSQPQHF,TGCGCCAGCAGCGAACAGGGGCGTAAGAGTCAGCCCCAGCATTTT
14,TRBJ2-7,-,TRBV6-5,TRBD2,CASIRTSGVYEQYF,TGTGCCAGCATTCGGACTAGCGGGGTCTACGAGCAGTACTTC
13,TRBJ1-2,-,TRBV7-3,TRBD1,CASSWGQGDGYTF,TGTGCCAGCAGCTGGGGACAGGGAGACGGCTACACCTTC
12,TRBJ2-1,-,TRBV6-5,TRBD2,CASRRPGGEQFF,TGTGCCAGCAGACGCCCGGGGGGTGAGCAGTTCTTC
16,TRBJ1-6,-,TRBV6-5,-,CASSFRPSSYNSPLHF,TGTGCCAGCAGTTTCAGGCCGAGCTCCTATAATTCACCCCTCCACTTT
12,TRBJ2-5,-,TRBV29-1,-,CSVPRIQETQYF,TGCAGCGTTCCCAGGATCCAAGAGACCCAGTACTTC
13,TRBJ2-3,-,TRBV3-1/TRBV3-2,-,CASSQDYADTQYF,TGTGCCAGCAGCCAAGATTATGCAGATACGCAGTATTTT
12,TRBJ2-1,-,TRBV29-1,TRBD2,CSVDGGRAEQFF,TGCAGCGTTGACGGCGGGAGGGCTGAGCAGTTCTTC
16,TRBJ2-3,-,TRBV9,-,CASSPAGGGFTDTQYF,TGTGCCAGCAGCCCAGCCGGCGGGGGCTTCACAGATACGCAGTATTTT
15,TRBJ2-7,-,TRBV6-5,-,CASTLGGTTLYEQYF,TGTGCCAGCACCCTGGGAGGAACAACTTTATACGAGCAGTACTTC
12,TRBJ1-2,-,TRBV6-2/TRBV6-3,-,CASSYSSGGYTF,TGTGCCAGCAGTTACTCTTCCGGGGGCTACACCTTC
13,TRBJ1-2,-,TRBV12-3/TRBV12-4,TRBD1,CASNRDRDYGYTF,TGTGCCAGCAACCGGGACAGGGACTATGGCTACACCTTC
13,TRBJ1-1,once,TRBV7-8,TRBD1,CASSLVRDSEAFF,TGTGCCAGCAGCTTAGTTCGGGACAGTGAAGCTTTCTTT
14,TRBJ2-1,-,TRBV6-5,TRBD2,CASSYSTLAGAQFF,TGTGCCAGCAGTTACTCGACACTAGCGGGTGCTCAGTTCTTC
14,TRBJ1-6,-,TRBV13,-,CASSLAGIRSPLHF,TGTGCCAGCAGCTTAGCGGGGATACGGTCACCCCTCCACTTT
17,TRBJ2-4,-,TRBV5-6,-,CASSFQGAGESKNIQYF,TGTGCCAGCAGCTTCCAGGGCGCTGGTGAGTCCAAAAACATTCAGTACTTC
14,TRBJ1-5,-,TRBV28,TRBD1,CASSSDRGYQPQHF,TGTGCCAGCAGTTCGGACAGGGGATATCAGCCCCAGCATTTT
13,TRBJ1-1,once,TRBV29-1,TRBD1,CSTLGQPNTEAFF,TGCAGCACACTGGGACAGCCGAACACTGAAGCTTTCTTT
12,TRBJ2-1,-,TRBV7-2,-,CASSFGQPEQFF,TGTGCCAGCAGCTTTGGACAGCCCGAGCAGTTCTTC
12,TRBJ1-5,few,TRBV6-2/TRBV6-3,-,CASSNRARPQHF,TGTGCCAGCAGCAACAGGGCTCGGCCCCAGCATTTT
15,TRBJ2-7,-,TRBV5-1,TRBD2,CASSLVSSGGYEQYF,TGCGCCAGCAGCTTGGTTTCTAGCGGGGGGTACGAGCAGTACTTC
13,TRBJ1-6,-,TRBV9,-,CASSAPGYSPLHF,TGTGCCAGCAGCGCTCCTGGCTATTCACCCCTCCACTTT
16,TRBJ1-5,-,TRBV24-1,-,CATSDRGFGSNQPQHF,TGTGCCACCAGTGATAGAGGGTTTGGTAGCAATCAGCCCCAGCATTTT
16,TRBJ1-3,-,TRBV18,TRBD1,CASSRTRTGAASHIYF,TGTGCCAGCTCACGCACGCGGACAGGGGCCGCATCGCACATATATTTT
15,TRBJ1-1,-,TRBV7-2,-,CASTPMGGWNTEAFF,TGTGCCAGCACCCCGATGGGGGGATGGAACACTGAAGCTTTCTTT
14,TRBJ2-5,-,TRBV5-4,TRBD1,CASSFDRGQATQYF,TGTGCCAGCAGTTTTGACAGGGGGCAAGCGACCCAGTACTTC
13,TRBJ1-5,-,TRBV30,-,CAWSGQSNQPQHF,TGTGCCTGGAGTGGACAAAGCAATCAGCCCCAGCATTTT
13,TRBJ1-2,-,TRBV12-3/TRBV12-4,TRBD1,CASSRGQAYGYTF,TGTGCCAGCAGCCGTGGACAGGCCTATGGCTACACCTTC
17,TRBJ1-2,-,TRBV6-6,TRBD1,CASSRTPGTGAHYGYTF,TGTGCCAGCAGTCGCACCCCCGGGACAGGGGCTCACTATGGCTACACCTTC
13,TRBJ1-2,once,TRBV24-1,-,CATSDMAGYGYTF,TGTGCCACCAGTGATATGGCAGGGTATGGCTACACCTTC
15,TRBJ2-2,-,TRBV7-9,-,CASSVQVTGAGELFF,TGTGCCAGCAGCGTACAGGTTACGGGGGCCGGGGAGCTGTTTTTT
14,TRBJ1-1,-,TRBV7-2,-,CASSLAGAGAEAFF,TGTGCCAGCAGCTTAGCAGGGGCTGGGGCTGAAGCTTTCTTT